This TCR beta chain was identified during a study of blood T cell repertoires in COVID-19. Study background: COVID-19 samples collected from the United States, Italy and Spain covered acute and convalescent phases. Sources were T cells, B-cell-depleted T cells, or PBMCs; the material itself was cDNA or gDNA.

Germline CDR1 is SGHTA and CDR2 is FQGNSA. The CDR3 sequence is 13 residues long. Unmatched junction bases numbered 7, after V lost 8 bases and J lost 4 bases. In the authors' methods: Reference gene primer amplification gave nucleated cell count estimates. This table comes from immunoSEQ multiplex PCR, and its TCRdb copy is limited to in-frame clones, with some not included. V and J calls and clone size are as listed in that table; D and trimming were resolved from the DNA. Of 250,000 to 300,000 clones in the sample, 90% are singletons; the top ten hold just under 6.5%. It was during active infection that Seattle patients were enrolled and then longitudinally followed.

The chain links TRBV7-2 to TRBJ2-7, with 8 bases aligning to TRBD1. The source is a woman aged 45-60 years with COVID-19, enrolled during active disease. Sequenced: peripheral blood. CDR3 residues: CASLFQGAYEQYF. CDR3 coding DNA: TGTGCCAGCCTCTTCCAGGGGGCATACGAGCAGTACTTC.